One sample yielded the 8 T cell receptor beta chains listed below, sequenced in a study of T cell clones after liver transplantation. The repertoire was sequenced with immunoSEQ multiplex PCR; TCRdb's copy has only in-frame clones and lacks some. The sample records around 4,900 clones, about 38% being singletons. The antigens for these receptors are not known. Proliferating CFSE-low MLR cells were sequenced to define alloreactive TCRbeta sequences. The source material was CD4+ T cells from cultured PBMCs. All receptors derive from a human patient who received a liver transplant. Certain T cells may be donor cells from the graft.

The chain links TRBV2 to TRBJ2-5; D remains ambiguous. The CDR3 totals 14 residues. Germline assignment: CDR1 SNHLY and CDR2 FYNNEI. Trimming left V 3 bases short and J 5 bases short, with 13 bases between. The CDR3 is CASSELVPGETQYF. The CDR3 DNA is TGTGCCAGCAGTGAGCTGGTCCCCGGGGAGACCCAGTACTTC. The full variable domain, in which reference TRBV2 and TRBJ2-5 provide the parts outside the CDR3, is EPEVTQTPSHQVTQMGQEVILRCVPISNHLYFYWYRQILGQKVEFLVSFYNNEISEKSEIFDDQFSVERPDGSNFTLKIRSTKLEDSAMYFCASSELVPGETQYFGPGTRLLVL.

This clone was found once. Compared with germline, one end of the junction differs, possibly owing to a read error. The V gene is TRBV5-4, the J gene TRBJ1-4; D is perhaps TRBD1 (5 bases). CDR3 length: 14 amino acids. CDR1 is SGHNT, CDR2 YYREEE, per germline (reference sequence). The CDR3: CASSPGGGTKKLFF. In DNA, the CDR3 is TGCGCCAGCAGCCCCGGCGGGGGGACCAAAAAACTGTTTTTT.

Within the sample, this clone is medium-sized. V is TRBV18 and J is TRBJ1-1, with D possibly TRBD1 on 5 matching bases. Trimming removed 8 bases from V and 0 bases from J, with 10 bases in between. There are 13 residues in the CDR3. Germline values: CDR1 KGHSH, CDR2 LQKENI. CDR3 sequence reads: CASREGMNTEAFF. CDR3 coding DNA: TGTGCCAGCAGGGAGGGGATGAACACTGAAGCTTTCTTT.

This CDR3 reads CASSPNPSGTSYEQYF. As DNA, the CDR3 is TGCGCCAGCAGCCCTAACCCTAGCGGGACCTCCTACGAGCAGTACTTC. The chain carries TRBV5-1 and TRBJ2-7, with 9 bases fitting TRBD2. J gave up 0 bases and V 4 bases, and 8 bases lay outside the gene matches. This CDR3 spans 16 amino acids. The germline CDR1 and CDR2 sequences are SGHRS and YFSETQ.

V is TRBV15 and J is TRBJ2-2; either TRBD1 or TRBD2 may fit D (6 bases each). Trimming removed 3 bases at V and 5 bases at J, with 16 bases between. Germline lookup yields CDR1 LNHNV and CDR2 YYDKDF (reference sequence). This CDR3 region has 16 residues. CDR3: CATSSGGTGNTGELFF. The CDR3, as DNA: TGTGCCACCAGCAGCGGGGGAACAGGGAATACCGGGGAGCTGTTTTTT.

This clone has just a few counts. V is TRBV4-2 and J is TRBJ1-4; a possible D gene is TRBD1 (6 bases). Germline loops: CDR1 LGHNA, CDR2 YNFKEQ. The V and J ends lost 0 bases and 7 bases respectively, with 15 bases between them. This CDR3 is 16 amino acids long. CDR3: CASSQDAAGGGEKLFF. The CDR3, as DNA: TGTGCCAGCAGCCAAGATGCGGCGGGAGGGGGTGAAAAACTGTTTTTT.

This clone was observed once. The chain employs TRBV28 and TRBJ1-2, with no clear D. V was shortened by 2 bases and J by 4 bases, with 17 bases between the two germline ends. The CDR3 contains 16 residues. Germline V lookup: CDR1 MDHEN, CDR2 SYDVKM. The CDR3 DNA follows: TGTGCCAGCAGTTTAAGTGGTACTCCTACCCCCTATGGCTACACCTTC. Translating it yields CASSLSGTPTPYGYTF.

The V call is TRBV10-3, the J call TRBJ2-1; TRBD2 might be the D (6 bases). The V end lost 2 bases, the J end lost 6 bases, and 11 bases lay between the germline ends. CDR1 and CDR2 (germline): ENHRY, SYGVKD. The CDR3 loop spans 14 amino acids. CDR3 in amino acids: CAISEQWRGNEQFF. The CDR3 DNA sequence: TGTGCCATCAGTGAGCAATGGCGGGGCAATGAGCAGTTCTTC.